What follows are 5 T cell receptor beta chains derived from one specimen sequenced in a study of CD8 T cells in ankylosing spondylitis. TCRdb redid the calling of the 5' RACE reads with MiXCR, one entry per CDR3 protein. The data contain 250,000 to 350,000 distinct CDR3 sequences, 20% of them singletons. The sequencing sample was made of blood, either unsorted or a sorted T cell fraction (not recorded which). Receptor source: a male donor with ankylosing spondylitis or in good health (not recorded which).

This clonotype was picked up many times. The chain couples TRBV29-1 to TRBJ2-3; D not resolved. Germline lookup yields CDR1 SQVTM and CDR2 ANQGSEA. CDR3 size: 12 residues. Trimming shortened V by 4 bases and J by 0 bases, and 5 bases separated the two germline ends. In nucleotides, the CDR3 is TGCAGCGTTGGGGCTAGCACAGATACGCAGTATTTT. Amino acids: CSVGASTDTQYF.

The genes are TRBV11-1 and TRBJ2-1, with TRBD2 identical over 10 bases. CDR1 is SGHAT and CDR2 is FQDESV in the germline V gene (reference sequence). V trimming: 3 bases; J trimming: 4 bases; junction bases outside the gene matches: 6. The length of the CDR3 is 16 residues. The CDR3 DNA reads TGTGCCAGCAGCTTCCGTAGCGGGGGGCCTTACAATGAGCAGTTCTTC. Protein sequence: CASSFRSGGPYNEQFF.

This clonotype has a count of ten or more. The chain carries TRBV5-8 and TRBJ2-7, with 7 positions matching TRBD1. CDR3 length: 14 residues. Germline lookup yields CDR1 SGHTS and CDR2 YDEGEE. The trim removed 0 bases at V and 2 bases at J, leaving 2 bases unmatched. This chain's CDR3 is CASSLGQGPYEQYV. Written as DNA, the CDR3 is TGTGCCAGCAGCTTGGGACAGGGCCCCTACGAGCAGTACGTC.

V usage is TRBV11-2 and J usage is TRBJ2-1; D may be TRBD2 (6 bases). The CDR3 has 13 residues. In germline, CDR1 is SGHAT, CDR2 FQNNGV. Trimming took 1 base from V and 9 from J, leaving 10 bases between them. DNA of the CDR3: TGTGCCAGCAGCTTAGTTACGGGAGTTGAGCAGTTCTTC. Its protein product is CASSLVTGVEQFF. Using reference TRBV11-2 and TRBJ2-1 for the parts outside the CDR3, the full variable domain is EAGVAQSPRYKIIEKRQSVAFWCNPISGHATLYWYQQILGQGPKLLIQFQNNGVVDDSQLPKDRFSAERLKGVDSTLKIQPAKLEDSAVYLCASSLVTGVEQFFGPGTRLTVL.

This clonotype was observed at least ten times. The chain couples TRBV29-1 to TRBJ2-2, with D hard to call. Germline values: CDR1 SQVTM, CDR2 ANQGSEA. Trimming removed 5 bases from V and 3 bases from J, with 4 bases in between. This CDR3 spans 11 amino acids. The CDR3 spells CSVPDTGELFF. CDR3 DNA sequence: TGCAGCGTTCCCGACACCGGGGAGCTGTTTTTT.